This T cell receptor (beta chain) was sequenced for a study of cytomegalovirus exposure and HLA in healthy donors. PCR used 60 Vbeta primers and 13 Jbeta primers. Only in-frame clones appear in the TCRdb table, and some are missing; sequencing was by immunoSEQ multiplex PCR. The top ten hold 2.7% of the sample, which has about 200,000 clones, about 81% seen once. This clonotype originated in a middle-aged woman in good health and CMV-seronegative. Sequenced sample: PBMCs.

In DNA, the CDR3 is TGTGCCTGGAGTGTATATTTGCGGAGTACAGGGGTTAGGAACACTGAAGCTTTCTTT. Translated: CAWSVYLRSTGVRNTEAFF. This chain links TRBV30 with TRBJ1-1; 7 positions match TRBD1. With V trimmed by 0 bases and J by 1 base, 17 bases remained unmatched. Germline CDR1 reads GTSNPN; CDR2 reads SVGIG (reference sequence). The CDR3 loop spans 19 amino acids. Combining the CDR3 with reference TRBV30 and TRBJ1-1 gives the whole variable domain SQTIHQWPATLVQPVGSPLSLECTVEGTSNPNLYWYRQAAGRGLQLLFYSVGIGQISSEVPQNLSASRPQDRQFILSSKKLLLSDSGFYLCAWSVYLRSTGVRNTEAFFGQGTRLTVV.